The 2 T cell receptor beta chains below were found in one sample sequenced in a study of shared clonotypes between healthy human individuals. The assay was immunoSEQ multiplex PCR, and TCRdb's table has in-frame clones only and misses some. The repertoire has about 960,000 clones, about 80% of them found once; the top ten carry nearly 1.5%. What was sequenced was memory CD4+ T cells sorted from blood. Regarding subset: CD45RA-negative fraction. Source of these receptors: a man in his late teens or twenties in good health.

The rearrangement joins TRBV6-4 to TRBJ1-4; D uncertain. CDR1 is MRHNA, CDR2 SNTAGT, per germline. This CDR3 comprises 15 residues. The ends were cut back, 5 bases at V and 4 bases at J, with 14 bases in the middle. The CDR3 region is CASSPDPSGNEKLFF. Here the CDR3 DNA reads TGTGCCAGCAGTCCCGACCCCTCCGGTAATGAAAAACTGTTTTTT.

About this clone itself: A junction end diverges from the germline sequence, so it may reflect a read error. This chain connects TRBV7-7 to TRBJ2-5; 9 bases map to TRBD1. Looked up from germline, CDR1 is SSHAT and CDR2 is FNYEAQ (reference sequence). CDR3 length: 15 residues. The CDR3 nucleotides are TGTGCTAGCAGCTACAGGGGGCTGAGTGCCGAGACCCAGTACTTC. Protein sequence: CASSYRGLSAETQYF.